The 27 T cell receptor beta chains presented below share a single source sample, sequenced in a study of blood T cells in healthy people across ages. Primed by a sample-barcoded 5' primer and a J-beta primer mix, a second PCR proceeded for 7 to 11 cycles. TCRdb re-called the 5' RACE reads through MiXCR, storing one row per CDR3 protein. The top ten hold over 20% of the sample, which has around 970,000 distinct CDR3 sequences, roughly 47% seen once. Sequencing was performed on blood. Every receptor here comes from a woman aged 55-75 years in good health.

This clonotype occurred once. V gene TRBV7-9 combines with J gene TRBJ1-2; no clear D gene. CDR3 length equals 12 residues. CDR1 and CDR2 from the germline V gene are SEHNR and FQNEAQ (reference sequence). Trimming stripped 3 bases from V and 8 bases from J, with 10 bases between. In DNA, the CDR3 is TGTGCCAGCAGCTTCGTGCAAGTCGGCTACACCTTC. Translated, it gives CASSFVQVGYTF.

This chain connects TRBV7-2 to TRBJ2-5, with 11 bases identical to TRBD2. The J call could be wrong; TRBJ2-7 is a better fit for the DNA end. Germline lookup yields CDR1 SGHTA and CDR2 FQGNSA. CDR3 length equals 15 residues. CDR3 in DNA: TGTGCCAGCAGCCCACGTAGCGGGAGGGCTTACGAGCAGTACTTC. This gives the protein CASSPRSGRAYEQYF.

V gene TRBV11-2 combines with J gene TRBJ2-5; TRBD2 matches at 14 bases. The length of the CDR3 is 16 residues. Losses at the gene ends were 5 bases for V and 5 bases for J; bases not matched to a gene: 7. The germline V gene encodes CDR1 SGHAT and CDR2 FQNNGV. In nucleotides, the CDR3 is TGTGCCAGCAGCCTAGGACTAGCGGGAGGCGCGGAGACCCAGTACTTC. Translating it yields CASSLGLAGGAETQYF.

The chain recombines TRBV20-1 with TRBJ2-7, with D possibly being TRBD1 (5 bases). Trimming took off 6 bases at V and 1 base at J, with 16 bases between the two ends. CDR1 DFQATT and CDR2 SNEGSKA come from the germline V gene (reference sequence). The CDR3 consists of 14 residues. The CDR3 DNA reads as TGCAGTGCCACCCAGGGCTACCTATCCTACGAGCAGTACTTC. It specifies CSATQGYLSYEQYF.

V usage is TRBV28 and J usage is TRBJ1-2; maybe TRBD1 (5 bases). The CDR3 runs 14 residues. Germline values: CDR1 MDHEN, CDR2 SYDVKM. The V and J ends lost 6 bases and 4 bases respectively, with 15 bases between them. The CDR3 DNA reads TGTGCCAGCAGCCAGGGACGGTGGGGCTATGGCTACACCTTC. Protein: CASSQGRWGYGYTF.

This clonotype was counted only a few times. This chain joins TRBV29-1 and TRBJ2-1; 8 bases are shared with TRBD2. V trimming: 4 bases; J trimming: 9 bases; junction bases outside the gene matches: 8. The length of the CDR3 is 13 residues. Germline V CDR1 and CDR2: SQVTM, ANQGSEA. The DNA of the CDR3 is TGCAGCGTTGGCCAGCGGGAGTATCGTGAGCAGTTCTTC. Residues: CSVGQREYREQFF.

This chain links TRBV28 with TRBJ1-2, with 7 bases aligning to TRBD1. Germline loops: CDR1 MDHEN, CDR2 SYDVKM. The CDR3 spans 14 residues. J was trimmed by 0 bases and V by 8 bases; bases with no gene match: 6. The chain's CDR3 is CASGAQGANYGYTF. The CDR3, as DNA: TGTGCCAGCGGCGCGCAGGGGGCTAACTATGGCTACACCTTC.

The gene calls are TRBV5-1 and TRBJ2-3, with a tentative D call TRBD1 (5 bases). V shed 4 bases and J shed 2 bases, with 17 bases lying between them. Germline V gene sequence: CDR1 SGHRS, CDR2 YFSETQ. The CDR3 contains 16 residues. CDR3 region: CASSLRAGLTTDTQYF. CDR3 DNA sequence: TGCGCCAGCAGCCTCCGGGCAGGGCTTACCACAGATACGCAGTATTTT.

The gene calls are TRBV5-6 and TRBJ1-2; 9 bases map to TRBD1. After removal of 6 bases from V and 10 bases from J, the junction contained 7 bases not matched to a gene. The V gene's germline CDR1 is SGHDT and CDR2 YYEEEE. This CDR3 has 12 amino acids. CDR3 DNA sequence: TGTGCCAGCACCCTCGGGGACAGGGTCTACACCTTC. It yields the protein CASTLGDRVYTF. Variable domain in full (rest from reference TRBV5-6 and TRBJ1-2): DAGVTQSPTHLIKTRGQQVTLRCSPKSGHDTVSWYQQALGQGPQFIFQYYEEEERQRGNFPDRFSGHQFPNYSSELNVNALLLGDSALYLCASTLGDRVYTFGSGTRLTVV.

V is TRBV18 and J is TRBJ2-5, with 12 bases fitting TRBD2. TRBJ2-7 explains the end of the DNA better; the J call may be wrong. Germline values: CDR1 KGHSH, CDR2 LQKENI. The CDR3 totals 16 residues. The CDR3 DNA follows: TGTGCCAGCTCACAACTACTAGCGGGAGGCGCCTACGAGCAGTACTTC. Its protein is CASSQLLAGGAYEQYF.

The chain uses TRBV29-1 and TRBJ2-1; 10 nucleotides match TRBD2. Germline CDR1 SQVTM, CDR2 ANQGSEA. With 7 bases clipped from V and 2 bases from J, the junction kept 14 bases outside the gene matches. The CDR3 sequence is 17 residues long. CDR3 loop: CSAEGLAGVPPYNEQFF. For the CDR3, the DNA is TGCAGCGCCGAAGGGCTAGCGGGAGTCCCCCCCTACAATGAGCAGTTCTTC.

This chain joins TRBV6-2 or TRBV6-3 and TRBJ2-5, with D possibly TRBD1 on 6 matching bases. The J call is uncertain, as TRBJ2-7 better fits the DNA end. CDR1 and CDR2 from the germline V gene are MNHEY and SVGEGT. CDR3 length: 14 amino acids. The CDR3 loop reads CASAKQQGRYEQYF. CDR3 nucleotide sequence: TGTGCCAGCGCCAAACAACAGGGTCGGTACGAGCAGTACTTC.

V usage is TRBV29-1 and J usage is TRBJ2-4, with 8 positions matching TRBD2. The closer fit of TRBJ2-7 to the DNA end suggests the J call may be wrong. Per the germline V gene, CDR1 is SQVTM and CDR2 is ANQGSEA. The CDR3 extends over 13 amino acids. The CDR3 DNA reads TGCAGCGTTGAGGCGGGACTAGACTACGAGCAGTACTTC. Its translation: CSVEAGLDYEQYF.

For this clonotype: One end of the junction is discordant with germline, which a read error may explain. The CDR3 is CASSAYSGPADMQYF. In DNA, the CDR3 is TGTGCCAGCAGTGCCTACTCTGGGCCCGCAGATATGCAGTATTTT. J is TRBJ2-3 and V is TRBV12-3 or TRBV12-4; D is undetermined. CDR3 length equals 15 residues.

The chain recombines TRBV7-6 with TRBJ2-4; D call uncertain. The J call may be incorrect, as the DNA end agrees better with TRBJ2-7. The CDR3 has 13 amino acids. Germline CDR1 SGHVS, CDR2 FNYEAQ. CDR3 bases: TGTGCCAGCAGCGGATCCTCCGACTACGAGCAGTACTTC. It codes for CASSGSSDYEQYF.

This chain links TRBV9 with TRBJ1-2; D possibly corresponds to TRBD1 (5 bases). This CDR3 is 15 amino acids long. V dropped 3 bases and J dropped 4 bases, with 16 bases sitting between them. CDR1 SGDLS and CDR2 YYNGEE come from the germline V gene. In DNA, the CDR3 is TGTGCCAGCAGCGATCTATCCGGGACCAGCTATGGCTACACCTTC. Amino acid sequence: CASSDLSGTSYGYTF.

The genes are TRBV7-8 and TRBJ2-2; D uncertain. V lost 5 bases and J lost 5, with 15 bases in between. Germline CDR1 reads SGHVS; CDR2 reads FQNEAQ. The CDR3 runs to 15 residues. DNA of the CDR3: TGTGCCAGCAGCCCTAGGAGTGTGGGAACCGGGGAGCTGTTTTTT. It codes for CASSPRSVGTGELFF.

The chain couples TRBV20-1 to TRBJ2-3; D is unresolved. Germline assignment: CDR1 DFQATT and CDR2 SNEGSKA (reference sequence). Trimming cost V 6 bases and J 6 bases, with 13 bases left between them. There are 12 residues in the CDR3. CDR3 sequence: CSAIIATDTQYF. The CDR3 coding sequence is TGCAGTGCCATTATCGCGACGGATACGCAGTATTTT.

The CDR3: CASIPSGSLDEQYF. The DNA of the CDR3 is TGTGCCAGCATCCCTAGCGGGAGTCTTGACGAGCAGTACTTC. This chain links TRBV12-3 or TRBV12-4 with TRBJ2-7; 10 nucleotides line up with TRBD2. The junction had 8 bases not matched to a gene; V was cut back by 7 bases and J by 5 bases. The CDR3 is 14 residues long.

The chain uses TRBV6-1 and TRBJ2-5; D unresolved. With 8 bases removed from V and 1 base from J, the gap between germline ends came to 11 bases. This CDR3 is built from 13 residues. Germline V gives CDR1 MNHNS, CDR2 SASEGT. CDR3 region: CASGRTSQETQYF. The CDR3 DNA is TGTGCCAGCGGTCGGACGTCCCAAGAGACCCAGTACTTC.

This chain links TRBV5-1 with TRBJ1-2; D gene unclear. The CDR3 has 13 residues. V was cut by 4 bases and J by 4 bases, with 11 bases left in between. Germline-derived CDR1 and CDR2 are SGHRS and YFSETQ. The CDR3 DNA follows: TGCGCCAGCAGCGAAGGGCAGACCTATGGCTACACCTTC. Encoded protein: CASSEGQTYGYTF.

This clonotype is a singleton in its sample. The chain has TRBV7-3 and TRBJ2-3; 7 positions agree with TRBD2. Germline values: CDR1 SGHTA, CDR2 FQGTGA. This CDR3 spans 15 amino acids. Germline trimming cut 6 bases from V and 3 bases from J; bases unmatched to any gene: 9. The CDR3 coding sequence is TGTGCCAGCAGTTCCGCGGGAGTAGGTACAGATACGCAGTATTTT. Amino acids: CASSSAGVGTDTQYF.

The CDR3 sequence: CASSPPGRAGADTQYF. The CDR3 nucleotides are TGTGCCAGCAGTCCCCCGGGAAGAGCGGGAGCAGATACGCAGTATTTT. The chain couples TRBV12-3 or TRBV12-4 to TRBJ2-3; 8 bases map to TRBD2. The CDR3 is 16 amino acids. Trimming removed 5 bases from V and 4 bases from J; junction bases left unmatched: 11.

This clonotype was observed a few times. CDR3 nucleotides: TGCGCCAGCAGCTTGGCCCCACTAGCGGGAGCAGGCGAGCAGTACTTC. Protein product: CASSLAPLAGAGEQYF. The V gene is TRBV5-1, the J gene TRBJ2-7; 11 positions agree with TRBD2. From germline, CDR1 is SGHRS and CDR2 YFSETQ. The J segment lost 6 bases and the V segment lost 0 bases, leaving 8 bases of the junction unmatched. The CDR3 extends over 16 amino acids.

This clonotype turned up a few times. The V call is TRBV4-3, the J call TRBJ2-5, with 12 bases that match TRBD2. The junction had 9 bases not matched to a gene; V was cut back by 1 base and J by 0 bases. CDR3 size: 19 residues. The germline CDR1 and CDR2 sequences are LGHNA and YSLEER. The CDR3 region is CASSQGSASGRVYQETQYF. The CDR3 DNA sequence: TGCGCCAGCAGCCAAGGGTCGGCTAGCGGGAGGGTATACCAAGAGACCCAGTACTTC.

In this sample, this clonotype turned up a few times. V and J are TRBV28 and TRBJ1-2, with TRBD1 matching over 8 bases. The V and J ends lost 3 bases and 0 bases, in that order; junction bases with no gene match: 3. The germline V gene has CDR1 MDHEN and CDR2 SYDVKM. The CDR3 covers 15 residues. The CDR3 is CASSLVDRANYGYTF. DNA of the CDR3: TGTGCCAGCAGTTTGGTGGACAGGGCTAACTATGGCTACACCTTC.

The chain combines TRBV3-1 with TRBJ2-5; 7 bases agree with TRBD2. The CDR3 runs to 13 residues. V shed 0 bases, J shed 12 bases, and the junction held 7 bases outside the gene matches. Germline loops: CDR1 LGHDT, CDR2 YNNKEL (reference sequence). The CDR3 region is CASSQDHRLAEYF. The CDR3, as DNA: TGTGCCAGCAGCCAAGATCACCGACTAGCAGAGTACTTC.